This TCR beta chain was captured in a study of T cells in Graves' hyperthyroidism and ophthalmopathy. Using RNA transcripts as the source, TCR beta CDR3 regions were amplified. When the TCR CDR3 underwent first-round RT-PCR, the HTBI primer set was used. TCRdb recomputed calls from the multiplex PCR reads with MiXCR, one row per CDR3 protein. The sample records a few hundred thousand distinct CDR3 sequences, roughly 15% being singletons. Germline V lookup: CDR1 MNHNY, CDR2 SVGAGI (reference sequence). V trimming: 2 bases; J trimming: 4 bases; junction bases outside the gene matches: 11. The CDR3 is 18 amino acids. This clonotype has at least ten counts.

The V gene is TRBV6-6, the J gene TRBJ2-5; 12 nucleotides line up with TRBD2. The material sequenced was blood. The TCR was taken from a woman in her thirties or forties with Graves' ophthalmopathy. The CDR3 sequence: CASSYEGLAGYLGETQYF. The CDR3 DNA is TGTGCCAGCAGTTACGAAGGACTAGCGGGATATTTGGGAGAGACCCAGTACTTC.